Listed below are T cell receptor beta chains from one sample, sequenced in a study of blood T cell repertoires in COVID-19. The table came from immunoSEQ multiplex PCR; TCRdb's copy has only in-frame clones and leaves some out. The sample contains approximately 250,000 clones, around 90% of which appear only once. The sequenced sample consisted of PBMCs or T cells enriched from blood (not recorded which). The receptors were sampled from a man in his forties who had been exposed to COVID-19. Both conserved end residues are part of each CDR3. The order of the fields is V gene, D gene, J gene, CDR3 length, clone size, CDR3 protein, CDR3 DNA. D genes are given only for firm matches. A clone size is listed for some rows: how often the clone was seen (once, few, many), or a class if it is expanded.

v_call: TRBV30
d_call: NA
j_call: TRBJ1-3
cdr3_length: 12
clone_size: NA
cdr3_aa: CAWSESGNTIYF
cdr3_nt: TGTGCCTGGAGCGAGTCTGGAAACACCATATATTTT

v_call: TRBV7-9
d_call: TRBD1
j_call: TRBJ1-2
cdr3_length: 15
clone_size: NA
cdr3_aa: CASSSVRGANYGYTF
cdr3_nt: TGTGCCAGCAGCTCTGTCAGGGGGGCAAACTATGGCTACACCTTC

v_call: TRBV4-3
d_call: NA
j_call: TRBJ1-1
cdr3_length: 14
clone_size: NA
cdr3_aa: CASSRTWTDPVAFF
cdr3_nt: TGCGCCAGCAGCCGAACGTGGACAGACCCGGTAGCTTTCTTT

v_call: TRBV11-2
d_call: NA
j_call: TRBJ1-1
cdr3_length: 14
clone_size: NA
cdr3_aa: CASSLARMNTEAFF
cdr3_nt: TGTGCCAGCAGCTTAGCCAGGATGAACACTGAAGCTTTCTTT

v_call: TRBV12-3/TRBV12-4
d_call: NA
j_call: TRBJ2-1
cdr3_length: 13
clone_size: many
cdr3_aa: CASSLSAASEQFF
cdr3_nt: TGTGCCAGCAGTTTAAGCGCAGCGTCTGAGCAGTTCTTC

v_call: TRBV28
d_call: TRBD1
j_call: TRBJ2-7
cdr3_length: 16
clone_size: NA
cdr3_aa: CASSYPPGQGAYEQYF
cdr3_nt: TGTGCCAGCAGTTACCCCCCGGGACAGGGGGCCTACGAGCAGTACTTC

v_call: TRBV19
d_call: TRBD1
j_call: TRBJ1-1
cdr3_length: 15
clone_size: NA
cdr3_aa: CASSPRTGLNTEAFF
cdr3_nt: TGTGCCAGTAGTCCAAGGACAGGATTAAACACTGAAGCTTTCTTT

v_call: TRBV28
d_call: NA
j_call: TRBJ2-5
cdr3_length: 14
clone_size: NA
cdr3_aa: CASSSGLKGETQYF
cdr3_nt: TGTGCCAGCAGTTCAGGGCTGAAGGGGGAGACCCAGTACTTC

v_call: TRBV10-1
d_call: NA
j_call: TRBJ2-1
cdr3_length: 13
clone_size: NA
cdr3_aa: CAMGWERRNEQFF
cdr3_nt: TGCGCCATGGGGTGGGAGCGTAGGAATGAGCAGTTCTTC

v_call: TRBV29-1
d_call: NA
j_call: TRBJ1-1
cdr3_length: 12
clone_size: NA
cdr3_aa: CSVAQTGYEAFF
cdr3_nt: TGCAGCGTAGCCCAGACAGGTTATGAAGCTTTCTTT

v_call: TRBV9
d_call: NA
j_call: TRBJ2-3
cdr3_length: 14
clone_size: NA
cdr3_aa: CASSFLASTDTQYF
cdr3_nt: TGTGCCAGCAGCTTCCTCGCTAGTACAGATACGCAGTATTTT

v_call: TRBV11-3
d_call: NA
j_call: TRBJ2-2
cdr3_length: 18
clone_size: NA
cdr3_aa: CASSPYTSGSLNTGELFF
cdr3_nt: TGTGCCAGCAGCCCGTATACCTCCGGGTCCCTGAACACCGGGGAGCTGTTTTTT

v_call: TRBV12-5
d_call: TRBD2
j_call: TRBJ2-5
cdr3_length: 15
clone_size: NA
cdr3_aa: CASGSGLAAQETQYF
cdr3_nt: TGTGCTAGTGGTTCCGGACTAGCGGCCCAAGAGACCCAGTACTTC

v_call: TRBV28
d_call: TRBD1
j_call: TRBJ1-1
cdr3_length: 15
clone_size: NA
cdr3_aa: CASSSLGTGATEAFF
cdr3_nt: TGTGCCAGCAGTTCCTTGGGGACAGGGGCCACTGAAGCTTTCTTT

v_call: TRBV9
d_call: NA
j_call: TRBJ1-2
cdr3_length: 17
clone_size: NA
cdr3_aa: CASSVNPTVGLLYGYTF
cdr3_nt: TGTGCCAGCAGCGTAAACCCTACGGTTGGCCTACTATATGGCTACACCTTC

v_call: TRBV9
d_call: NA
j_call: TRBJ1-2
cdr3_length: 15
clone_size: few
cdr3_aa: CASSVGQRANYGYTF
cdr3_nt: TGTGCCAGCAGCGTCGGACAGCGAGCTAACTATGGCTACACCTTC

v_call: TRBV19
d_call: TRBD1
j_call: TRBJ2-1
cdr3_length: 15
clone_size: NA
cdr3_aa: CASSIGRDRINEQFF
cdr3_nt: TGTGCCAGTAGTATAGGCCGGGACAGGATTAATGAGCAGTTCTTC

v_call: TRBV5-4
d_call: TRBD1
j_call: TRBJ2-2
cdr3_length: 15
clone_size: NA
cdr3_aa: CASSLMTGYSGELFF
cdr3_nt: TGTGCCAGCAGCTTGATGACAGGGTACAGCGGGGAGCTGTTTTTT

v_call: TRBV9
d_call: TRBD1
j_call: TRBJ2-5
cdr3_length: 15
clone_size: NA
cdr3_aa: CASSVGTGVQETQYF
cdr3_nt: TGTGCCAGCAGCGTAGGAACAGGGGTCCAAGAGACCCAGTACTTC

v_call: TRBV28
d_call: NA
j_call: TRBJ2-7
cdr3_length: 15
clone_size: NA
cdr3_aa: CASSSQRRSNYEQYF
cdr3_nt: TGTGCCAGCAGCAGCCAGCGTCGGTCAAACTACGAGCAGTACTTC

v_call: TRBV3-1/TRBV3-2
d_call: TRBD1
j_call: TRBJ1-5
cdr3_length: 13
clone_size: NA
cdr3_aa: CASSLGGRKPQHF
cdr3_nt: TGTGCCAGCAGCCTAGGGGGCAGAAAGCCCCAGCATTTT

v_call: TRBV24-1
d_call: TRBD1
j_call: TRBJ1-2
cdr3_length: 16
clone_size: NA
cdr3_aa: CATSDLGTGALGGYTF
cdr3_nt: TGTGCCACCAGTGACCTTGGGACAGGTGCCTTAGGGGGCTACACCTTC

v_call: TRBV28
d_call: NA
j_call: TRBJ2-7
cdr3_length: 17
clone_size: NA
cdr3_aa: CASSPTEGVRDYYEQYF
cdr3_nt: TGTGCCAGCAGCCCTACCGAGGGAGTCCGAGACTACTACGAGCAGTACTTC

v_call: TRBV24-1
d_call: NA
j_call: TRBJ1-1
cdr3_length: 13
clone_size: NA
cdr3_aa: CATSDSGRAEAFF
cdr3_nt: TGTGCCACCAGTGATTCGGGCAGGGCTGAAGCTTTCTTT